This T cell receptor (beta chain) was profiled in a study of T cells in localized non-small cell lung cancer. TCRdb's table, derived via immunoSEQ multiplex PCR, lists solely in-frame clones and lacks some. The sample yields about 52,000 clones, around 87% seen once. Comment on this clone: Its antigen is not identified.

Study findings and constraints: Heterogeneity stays possible, as sequencing covered only one tumor region. Greater T cell density in blood accompanied longer overall survival. Uninvolved adjacent lung showed higher T cell clonality than tumor. In adjacent lung, a median roughly 57 of the top 100 tumor clones were found.

The germline gives CDR1 LNHDA, CDR2 SQIVND (reference sequence). V lost 6 bases, J lost 4 bases, and 16 bases lay in between. The CDR3 consists of 14 residues. The clonotype was recovered from a female donor with stage II lung adenocarcinoma. The chain employs TRBV19 and TRBJ2-7, with no clear D. The source was PBMCs, collected before any cancer treatment. CDR3 in amino acids: CASRAVGETYEQYF. The CDR3 DNA follows: TGTGCCAGTAGGGCTGTAGGCGAAACATACGAGCAGTACTTC.